This T cell receptor (beta chain) was documented in a study of cytomegalovirus exposure and HLA in healthy donors. Clones were sequenced by immunoSEQ multiplex PCR, and TCRdb holds only the in-frame ones, with some missing. The sample includes roughly 300,000 clones, approximately 90% seen only once; the top ten take 0.75% to 0.85%. The sequence derives from a woman between 18 and 29 years old in good health and CMV-seronegative. Sequences were obtained from PBMCs.

The chain's CDR3 is CAISGVGRAEGTQYF. CDR3 bases: TGTGCCATCAGTGGGGTAGGGAGGGCCGAGGGGACCCAGTACTTC. The rearrangement links TRBV10-3 to TRBJ2-5; 7 positions agree with TRBD2. V was clipped by 4 bases and J by 7 bases; unmatched bases: 12. Germline assignment: CDR1 ENHRY and CDR2 SYGVKD. The CDR3 covers 15 residues.